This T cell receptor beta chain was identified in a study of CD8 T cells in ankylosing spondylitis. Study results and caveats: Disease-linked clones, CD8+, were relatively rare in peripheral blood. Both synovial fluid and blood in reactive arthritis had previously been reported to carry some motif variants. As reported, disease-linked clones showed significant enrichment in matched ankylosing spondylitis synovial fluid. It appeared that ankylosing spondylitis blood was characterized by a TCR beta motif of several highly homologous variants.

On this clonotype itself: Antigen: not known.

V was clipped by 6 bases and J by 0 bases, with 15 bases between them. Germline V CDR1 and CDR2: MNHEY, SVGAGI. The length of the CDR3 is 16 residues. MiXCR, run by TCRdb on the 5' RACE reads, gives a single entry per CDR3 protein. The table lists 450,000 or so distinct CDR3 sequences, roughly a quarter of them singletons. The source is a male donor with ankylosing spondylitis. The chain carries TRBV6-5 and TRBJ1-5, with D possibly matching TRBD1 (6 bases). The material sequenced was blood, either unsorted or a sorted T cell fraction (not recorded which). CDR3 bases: TGTGCCAGCAGATTAAGACAGGCCGATAGCAATCAGCCCCAGCATTTT. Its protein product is CASRLRQADSNQPQHF.